Listed here are 27 T cell receptor beta chains from one sample, sequenced in a study of CD8+ T cells in alopecia areata. Sequencing used cDNA as its template, made by extracting RNA and reverse transcribing it. Measured with immunoSEQ multiplex PCR; TCRdb has only the in-frame clones, and not every one. Of 140,000 to 150,000 clones in the sample, 47% were seen once. The sequencing sample was made of CD4+ T cells sorted from blood. Receptors were obtained from a human donor with alopecia areata.

J is TRBJ2-1 and V is TRBV10-3; 8 nucleotides align to TRBD2. Germline V lookup: CDR1 ENHRY, CDR2 SYGVKD. V lost 7 bases to trimming and J lost 9 bases; unmatched junction nucleotides: 11. This CDR3 has 14 residues. The CDR3: CAITERRLAGEQFF. The DNA for the CDR3 is TGTGCCATCACAGAAAGAAGGCTAGCGGGTGAGCAGTTCTTC.

This clone was observed a handful of times. The genes are TRBV5-1 and TRBJ2-3; D could derive from TRBD1 or TRBD2 (5 bases each). Trimming removed 4 bases from V and 2 bases from J, with 14 bases in between. This CDR3 is built from 15 residues. In germline, CDR1 is SGHRS, CDR2 YFSETQ. The CDR3 here is CASSDRWGSTDTQYF. For the CDR3, the DNA is TGCGCCAGCAGCGATCGGTGGGGGTCCACAGATACGCAGTATTTT.

CDR3 loop: CASSEGFGGAGANVLTF. CDR3 coding DNA: TGTGCCAGCAGTGAAGGGTTCGGAGGGGCTGGGGCCAACGTCCTGACTTTC. The chain couples TRBV6-1 to TRBJ2-6; perhaps TRBD2 as D (6 bases). Germline V lookup: CDR1 MNHNS, CDR2 SASEGT. V lost 1 base and J lost 2, with 12 bases in between. The length of the CDR3 is 17 residues.

The chain joins TRBV7-3 to TRBJ2-3; D is unresolved. The CDR3 covers 15 residues. The ends were cut back, 4 bases at V and 4 bases at J, with 15 bases in the middle. The germline V gene encodes CDR1 SGHTA and CDR2 FQGTGA. CDR3 loop: CASSSGPPHADTQYF. CDR3 DNA sequence: TGTGCCAGCAGCTCCGGGCCGCCCCACGCAGATACGCAGTATTTT.

This chain uses TRBV11-1 with TRBJ1-2; 8 bases map to TRBD1. Germline V gene sequence: CDR1 SGHAT, CDR2 FQDESV (reference sequence). CDR3 length equals 11 residues. V gave up 9 bases and J gave up 8 bases; unmatched junction bases: 5. The CDR3 region is CASGQGFGYTF. The DNA for the CDR3 is TGTGCCAGTGGACAGGGTTTCGGCTACACCTTC. The full variable domain, with the rest looked up from reference TRBV11-1 and TRBJ1-2, is EAEVAQSPRYKITEKSQAVAFWCDPISGHATLYWYRQILGQGPELLVQFQDESVVDDSQLPKDRFSAERLKGVDSTLKIQPAELGDSAMYLCASGQGFGYTFGSGTRLTVV.

There are a few counts of this clone. The chain combines TRBV29-1 with TRBJ2-2; tentatively, D is TRBD1 (6 bases). Germline V gene lookup returns CDR1 SQVTM and CDR2 ANQGSEA. The ends were cut back, 5 bases at V and 4 bases at J, with 14 bases in the middle. This CDR3 comprises 14 residues. CDR3 sequence: CSVWSGVGTGELFF. The CDR3 coding sequence is TGCAGCGTTTGGTCAGGGGTGGGCACCGGGGAGCTGTTTTTT.

This clone was counted between two and nine times. This chain uses TRBV19 with TRBJ1-5, with 7 bases lining up with TRBD1. V lost 4 bases, J lost 2 bases, and 5 bases stayed unmatched. Germline CDR1 LNHDA, CDR2 SQIVND (reference sequence). This CDR3 is built from 15 residues. This CDR3 is CASSTRQGGNQPQHF. The CDR3 DNA follows: TGTGCCAGTAGTACTAGACAGGGTGGCAATCAGCCCCAGCATTTT.

This clone was recorded once. V is TRBV27 and J is TRBJ2-1; TRBD1 is a possible D gene (7 bases). V was clipped by 6 bases and J by 6 bases, with 18 bases between them. CDR1 is MNHEY and CDR2 is SMNVEV in the germline V gene (reference sequence). CDR3 size: 15 residues. DNA for the CDR3: TGTGCCAGCAGGTTTCAGGGGGGAAATAGCAATGAGCAGTTCTTC. Translating gives CASRFQGGNSNEQFF.

The table lists this clone with a few counts. The chain combines TRBV23-1 with TRBJ1-1; maybe TRBD1 (5 bases). TRBV23-1 is sorted into the ORF group, with uncertain function. V was pared by 4 bases and J by 1 base, with 16 bases between. The CDR3 runs to 16 residues. CDR3 DNA sequence: TGCGCCAGCAGTCCACCGACGACAGACCCGAACACTGAAGCTTTCTTT. This sequence encodes CASSPPTTDPNTEAFF.

This clone appeared once. The chain has TRBV2 and TRBJ1-1; D remains unclear. Trimming shortened V by 6 bases and J by 5 bases, and 10 bases separated the two germline ends. CDR1 is SNHLY, CDR2 FYNNEI, per germline. The CDR3 has 12 residues. The CDR3 region is CASSFTRTEAFF. The CDR3 DNA sequence: TGTGCCAGCAGCTTTACGAGGACTGAAGCTTTCTTT.

Many counts were recorded for this clone. The gene calls are TRBV28 and TRBJ2-1; D is uncertain. CDR3 length equals 12 residues. Trimming took 5 bases from V and 8 from J, leaving 10 bases between them. The germline CDR1 and CDR2 sequences are MDHEN and SYDVKM. This CDR3 is CASSPLGDEQFF. The CDR3, as DNA: TGTGCCAGCAGTCCCCTGGGCGATGAGCAGTTCTTC. Looking up the rest from reference TRBV28 and TRBJ2-1 gives the full variable domain: DVKVTQSSRYLVKRTGEKVFLECVQDMDHENMFWYRQDPGLGLRLIYFSYDVKMKEKGDIPEGYSVSREKKERFSLILESASTNQTSMYLCASSPLGDEQFFGPGTRLTVL.

In this sample, this clone turned up a few times. The rearrangement uses TRBV20-1 and TRBJ2-7; 7 bases are a match to TRBD2. The CDR3 has 11 amino acids. Germline V gene sequence: CDR1 DFQATT, CDR2 SNEGSKA (reference sequence). The trim removed 5 bases at V and 8 bases at J, leaving 6 bases unmatched. The CDR3 is CSAEPGLQQYF. CDR3 sequence (DNA): TGCAGTGCTGAACCGGGACTACAGCAGTACTTC.

The chain joins TRBV2 to TRBJ2-1; 8 bases agree with TRBD1. Unmatched junction bases numbered 6, after V lost 5 bases and J lost 9 bases. In germline, CDR1 is SNHLY, CDR2 FYNNEI. The CDR3 is 13 residues long. CDR3 protein: CASSQDRVGEQFF. The CDR3 bases are TGTGCCAGCAGTCAGGACAGGGTTGGTGAGCAGTTCTTC. Combining the CDR3 with reference TRBV2 and TRBJ2-1 gives the whole variable domain EPEVTQTPSHQVTQMGQEVILRCVPISNHLYFYWYRQILGQKVEFLVSFYNNEISEKSEIFDDQFSVERPDGSNFTLKIRSTKLEDSAMYFCASSQDRVGEQFFGPGTRLTVL.

In its sample, this clone was seen a few times. The J gene is TRBJ2-1, the V gene TRBV5-1; 8 bases fit TRBD2. Germline trimming cut 0 bases from V and 7 bases from J; bases unmatched to any gene: 6. The CDR3 runs to 15 residues. Per the germline V gene, CDR1 is SGHRS and CDR2 is YFSETQ. The CDR3 reads CASSLELADPNEQFF. The CDR3, as DNA: TGCGCCAGCAGCTTGGAACTAGCGGACCCAAATGAGCAGTTCTTC.

The rearrangement uses TRBV25-1 and TRBJ2-4; 8 positions match TRBD1. The CDR3 loop spans 13 amino acids. Per the germline V gene, CDR1 is MGHDK and CDR2 is SYGVNS. V trimming: 4 bases; J trimming: 7 bases; junction bases outside the gene matches: 3. The CDR3 here is CASSARQGNIQYF. The CDR3 DNA reads TGTGCCAGCAGTGCGCGACAGGGGAACATTCAGTACTTC.

The gene calls are TRBV6-1 and TRBJ2-3, with a tentative D call TRBD2 (6 bases). Trimming took off 1 base at V and 0 bases at J, with 11 bases between the two ends. The CDR3 extends over 16 amino acids. Per germline, CDR1 MNHNS and CDR2 SASEGT. The CDR3 reads CASSEVPGLSTDTQYF. Written as DNA, the CDR3 is TGTGCCAGCAGTGAAGTACCAGGACTAAGCACAGATACGCAGTATTTT.

The chain links TRBV29-1 to TRBJ2-1; no reliable D call. The CDR3 is 12 amino acids. Trimming removed 6 bases from V and 2 bases from J, with 8 bases in between. Germline CDR1 is SQVTM and CDR2 is ANQGSEA. The CDR3 DNA reads as TGCAGCGTCGGACCGGCCTACAATGAGCAGTTCTTC. It translates to CSVGPAYNEQFF.

The sample holds a few counts of this clone. This chain uses TRBV19 with TRBJ1-1, with 8 positions matching TRBD1. Germline V lookup: CDR1 LNHDA, CDR2 SQIVND (reference sequence). The CDR3 totals 15 residues. The V gene end was trimmed by 6 bases and the J gene end by 1 base; junction bases not matched to a gene: 7. CDR3 sequence (DNA): TGTGCCAGTAGGCTGGCCCAGGGGGCGAACACTGAAGCTTTCTTT. Translated, it gives CASRLAQGANTEAFF. The full variable domain, in which reference TRBV19 and TRBJ1-1 provide the parts outside the CDR3, is DGGITQSPKYLFRKEGQNVTLSCEQNLNHDAMYWYRQDPGQGLRLIYYSQIVNDFQKGDIAEGYSVSREKKESFPLTVTSAQKNPTAFYLCASRLAQGANTEAFFGQGTRLTVV.

This clone showed up just a few times. The chain recombines TRBV29-1 with TRBJ2-1; TRBD2 might be the D (6 bases). From germline, CDR1 is SQVTM and CDR2 ANQGSEA. V lost 6 bases and J 7 bases, leaving 25 bases between the germline ends. This CDR3 is built from 16 residues. The DNA of the CDR3 is TGCAGCGTCCGACTTAGACGGGAGATTTCCTTAAATGAGCAGTTCTTC. Its translation: CSVRLRREISLNEQFF.

J is TRBJ1-2 and V is TRBV15, with D maybe TRBD1 (6 bases). This CDR3 has 14 amino acids. The V end was cut by 4 bases, the J end by 2 bases, with 11 bases between. Germline V gene sequence: CDR1 LNHNV, CDR2 YYDKDF (reference sequence). In nucleotides, the CDR3 is TGTGCCACCAGCATCACAGGGCTCAACTATGGCTACACCTTC. It yields the protein CATSITGLNYGYTF.

The J gene is TRBJ2-3, the V gene TRBV19; the match to TRBD2 covers 9 bases. The CDR3 is made up of 19 amino acids. Germline CDR1 reads LNHDA; CDR2 reads SQIVND (reference sequence). The V and J ends lost 0 bases and 0 bases, in that order; junction bases with no gene match: 10. CDR3 sequence: CASSIDLWTSDHSTDTQYF. The CDR3 DNA sequence: TGTGCCAGTAGTATAGATCTATGGACTAGCGACCATAGCACAGATACGCAGTATTTT. The full variable domain, in which reference TRBV19 and TRBJ2-3 provide the parts outside the CDR3, is DGGITQSPKYLFRKEGQNVTLSCEQNLNHDAMYWYRQDPGQGLRLIYYSQIVNDFQKGDIAEGYSVSREKKESFPLTVTSAQKNPTAFYLCASSIDLWTSDHSTDTQYFGPGTRLTVL.

This chain connects TRBV7-9 to TRBJ2-7; 7 nucleotides align to TRBD1. This CDR3 contains 15 residues. V trimming: 4 bases; J trimming: 3 bases; junction bases outside the gene matches: 9. Germline V gene sequence: CDR1 SEHNR, CDR2 FQNEAQ (reference sequence). The CDR3 here is CASSSGQRDFYEQYF. Written as DNA, the CDR3 is TGTGCCAGCAGCTCGGGACAGCGAGACTTCTACGAGCAGTACTTC.

About this clone: One end of the junction does not line up with germline, which may come from a read error. The rearrangement joins TRBV4-1 to TRBJ2-1; 7 bases match TRBD2. This CDR3 is 16 amino acids long. CDR1 MGHRA and CDR2 YSYEKL come from the germline V gene. The CDR3 spells CASSQESPLATPRRLF. The CDR3 DNA follows: TGCGCCAGCAGCCAAGAGTCCCCACTAGCGACACCTCGCCGGCTCTTC.

There are a few counts of this clone. The chain links TRBV29-1 to TRBJ2-4; the D call may be TRBD1 or TRBD2 (7 bases each). CDR3 length: 14 residues. The V end was cut by 7 bases, the J end by 12 bases, with 25 bases between. The germline V gene has CDR1 SQVTM and CDR2 ANQGSEA. CDR3 sequence reads: CSAANPQGEGPQYF. CDR3 sequence (DNA): TGCAGCGCCGCGAACCCCCAGGGGGAGGGACCTCAGTACTTC.

This chain joins TRBV6-4 and TRBJ2-1; 8 bases are a match to TRBD1. Germline V gene sequence: CDR1 MRHNA, CDR2 SNTAGT. The CDR3 consists of 13 residues. Losses at the gene ends were 6 bases for V and 6 bases for J; bases not matched to a gene: 4. The CDR3, as DNA: TGTGCCAGCAGACTCACAGGGGGCAATGAGCAGTTCTTC. Translation: CASRLTGGNEQFF.

The chain links TRBV28 to TRBJ2-5; 9 nucleotides align to TRBD2. This CDR3 has 12 residues. Germline-derived CDR1 and CDR2 are MDHEN and SYDVKM. The trim removed 8 bases at V and 5 bases at J, leaving 3 bases unmatched. As DNA, the CDR3 is TGTGCCAGCGTAGCGGGAGTGGAGACCCAGTACTTC. Protein: CASVAGVETQYF.

This clone was seen a handful of times. The chain is built from TRBV29-1 and TRBJ2-7, with D hard to call. Germline V gene lookup returns CDR1 SQVTM and CDR2 ANQGSEA. CDR3 length: 13 amino acids. The V and J ends lost 1 base and 2 bases respectively, with 9 bases between them. The CDR3 DNA is TGCAGCGTTGAAGGCAGTGGAACCTACGAGCAGTACTTC. This gives the protein CSVEGSGTYEQYF.